This passage covers 9 T cell receptor beta chains from one sample sequenced in a study of blood T cell repertoires in COVID-19. Some clones are missing from TCRdb's copy, which holds only in-frame ones; the method was immunoSEQ multiplex PCR. Among more than 200,000 clones listed, about 84% were seen once. The sequenced sample was PBMCs or T cells enriched from blood (not recorded which). The receptor source for this set is a man aged 25 to 45 with acute COVID-19.

The CDR3 region is CSVMGQMNTEAFF. CDR3 sequence (DNA): TGCAGCGTGATGGGACAGATGAACACTGAAGCTTTCTTT. The rearrangement joins TRBV29-1 to TRBJ1-1; 7 bases match TRBD1. The junction had 4 bases not matched to a gene; V was cut back by 6 bases and J by 0 bases. The germline V gene has CDR1 SQVTM and CDR2 ANQGSEA. The CDR3 covers 13 residues.

The V and J genes are TRBV12-3 or TRBV12-4 and TRBJ1-3, with D maybe TRBD1 (5 bases). The ends were cut back, 5 bases at V and 4 bases at J, with 6 bases in the middle. The CDR3 spans 12 residues. The CDR3 coding sequence is TGTGCCAGCAGTGGGGGGGGAAACACCATATATTTT. This encodes CASSGGGNTIYF.

The table lists this clone with a few counts. V and J are TRBV5-1 and TRBJ1-1; no clear D. Germline CDR1 reads SGHRS; CDR2 reads YFSETQ. Between the trimmed V and J ends, which lost 8 bases and 0 bases, there was a span of 14 bases. There are 14 residues in the CDR3. CDR3 region: CASRLTAMNTEAFF. For the CDR3, the DNA is TGCGCCAGTAGGCTAACAGCAATGAACACTGAAGCTTTCTTT.

The chain uses TRBV19 and TRBJ1-6; D call uncertain. The V gene lost 7 bases and the J gene lost 9 bases, with 16 bases spanning the gap. This CDR3 region has 14 residues. Germline assignment: CDR1 LNHDA and CDR2 SQIVND (reference sequence). This CDR3 is CASKQDPWSSPLHF. The DNA of the CDR3 is TGTGCCAGTAAGCAAGACCCCTGGAGTTCACCCCTCCACTTT.

This clone was counted a single time. V usage is TRBV4-2 and J usage is TRBJ2-3; TRBD1 matches 9 bases. With V trimmed by 0 bases and J by 1 base, 2 bases remained unmatched. The CDR3 extends over 16 amino acids. CDR1 is LGHNA and CDR2 is YNFKEQ in the germline V gene. CDR3 amino acids: CASSQERTGGTDTQYF. In DNA form, the CDR3 reads TGTGCCAGCAGCCAAGAAAGGACAGGGGGCACAGATACGCAGTATTTT.

This clone was detected only a few times. This chain connects TRBV5-1 to TRBJ1-4, with 7 bases identical to TRBD1. The ends lost 3 bases at V and 6 bases at J; junction bases unmatched: 5. The germline V gene has CDR1 SGHRS and CDR2 YFSETQ. The length of the CDR3 is 14 residues. DNA of the CDR3: TGCGCCAGCAGCTCGCGACAGGGTTATGAAAAACTGTTTTTT. It encodes CASSSRQGYEKLFF. Full variable domain (missing parts from reference TRBV5-1 and TRBJ1-4): KAGVTQTPRYLIKTRGQQVTLSCSPISGHRSVSWYQQTPGQGLQFLFEYFSETQRNKGNFPGRFSGRQFSNSRSEMNVSTLELGDSALYLCASSSRQGYEKLFFGSGTQLSVL.

The chain has TRBV4-2 and TRBJ2-5; possibly TRBD1 for D (6 bases). The germline CDR1 and CDR2 sequences are LGHNA and YNFKEQ. V was shortened by 0 bases and J by 5 bases, with 19 bases between the two germline ends. The CDR3 spans 17 residues. The CDR3, as DNA: TGTGCCAGCAGCCAAGAAGGGTTGGGTCAGGGGCGGGAGACCCAGTACTTC. Amino acid sequence: CASSQEGLGQGRETQYF.

The V call is TRBV25-1, the J call TRBJ2-2; no definite D call. Germline V gene sequence: CDR1 MGHDK, CDR2 SYGVNS. Trimming stripped 0 bases from V and 5 bases from J, with 10 bases between. The CDR3 loop spans 15 amino acids. The CDR3 sequence: CASSEYWVRTGELFF. Here the CDR3 DNA reads TGTGCCAGCAGTGAATATTGGGTCAGGACCGGGGAGCTGTTTTTT.

This clone was recorded a few times. The chain links TRBV7-9 to TRBJ2-1; 8 nucleotides align to TRBD1. CDR3 size: 16 residues. In germline, CDR1 is SEHNR, CDR2 FQNEAQ (reference sequence). After removal of 5 bases from V and 2 bases from J, the junction contained 8 bases not matched to a gene. CDR3 in amino acids: CASSDDRTGPYNEQFF. CDR3 bases: TGTGCCAGCAGCGACGACAGGACAGGGCCCTACAATGAGCAGTTCTTC.